This T cell receptor beta chain was profiled in a study of Graves' ophthalmopathy and Graves' hyperthyroidism. Study overall: Untreated patients at initial diagnosis provided peripheral blood.

Presentation of ophthalmopathy in the donors involved moderate-to-severe activity, CAS ≥3, NOSPECS ≥4 and a duration under 3 months. Pregnancy or lactation, uncontrolled infections and other autoimmune diseases were grounds for excluding patients. The PBMC fraction was derived from about 10 ml of fresh peripheral blood. This clonotype turned up a few times. Using RNA transcripts, the TCR beta CDR3 regions were amplified. HTBI primers were used in a first-round RT-PCR, which preceded a second-round multiplex PCR. TCRdb independently ran MiXCR on the multiplex PCR reads; one entry per CDR3 protein. The sample comprises 650,000 to 900,000 distinct CDR3 sequences, roughly 40% of which are singletons, and less than 55% rests with the top ten. The sequence was obtained from an adult man with Graves' ophthalmopathy. Sequences were obtained from peripheral blood.

The CDR3 region has the DNA TGTGCCAGCAGCAAACGTGGGGGGGTGGACTACGAGCAGTACTTC. It translates to CASSKRGGVDYEQYF. The chain recombines TRBV7-2 with TRBJ2-7, with 7 bases matching TRBD2. V shed 5 bases, J shed 3 bases, and the junction held 10 bases outside the gene matches. Per the germline V gene, CDR1 is SGHTA and CDR2 is FQGNSA. The CDR3 spans 15 residues.